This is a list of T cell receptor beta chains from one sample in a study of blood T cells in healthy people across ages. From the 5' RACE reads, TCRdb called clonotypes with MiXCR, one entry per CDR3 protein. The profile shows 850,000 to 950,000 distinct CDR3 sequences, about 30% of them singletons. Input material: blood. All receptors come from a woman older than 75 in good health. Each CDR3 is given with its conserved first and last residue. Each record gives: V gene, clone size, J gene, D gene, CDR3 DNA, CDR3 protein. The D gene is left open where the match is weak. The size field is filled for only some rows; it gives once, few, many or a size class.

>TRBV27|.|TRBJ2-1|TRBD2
TGTGCCAGCAGTCCCCATGGGAGGGGCGTTTACAATGAGCAGTTCTTC
CASSPHGRGVYNEQFF
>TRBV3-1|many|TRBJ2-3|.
TGTGCCAGCAGTGCGGGCCGCCGGGATACGCAGTATTTT
CASSAGRRDTQYF
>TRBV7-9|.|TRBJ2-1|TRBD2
TGTGCCAGCAGCGTATATCTAGCGGGAGCAAGGAATGAGCAGTTCTTC
CASSVYLAGARNEQFF
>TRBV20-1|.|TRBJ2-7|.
TGCAGTGCTAGTAGGGATTCGAACTACGAGCAGTACTTC
CSASRDSNYEQYF
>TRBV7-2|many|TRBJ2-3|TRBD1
TGTGCCAGCAGCCTGACAGGGGGCGCTTTGGGAGATACGCAGTATTTT
CASSLTGGALGDTQYF
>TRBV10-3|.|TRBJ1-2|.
TGTGCCACCACTGTGGGGGGGTCCGATTTCCGTGGCTACACCTTC
CATTVGGSDFRGYTF
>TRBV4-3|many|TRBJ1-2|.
TGCGCCAGCAGCCGAGGGGGGCAGCGGCAGGAATATGGCTACACCTTC
CASSRGGQRQEYGYTF
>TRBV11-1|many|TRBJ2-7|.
TGTGCCAGCAGCCTTTCCAGGGGTAGCTCCTACGAGCAGTACTTC
CASSLSRGSSYEQYF
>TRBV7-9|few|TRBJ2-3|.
TGTGCCAGCAGCTTAGCGGGAGAGGACACAGATACGCAGTATTTT
CASSLAGEDTDTQYF
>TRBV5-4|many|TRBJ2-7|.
TGTGCCAGCAGCTTGACAGGGATCGGGGACGAGCAGTACTTC
CASSLTGIGDEQYF